The present TCR beta chain was sequenced within a study of OX40 agonist ivuxolimab in advanced cancers. Study-wide context: About 44% of patients had received prior checkpoint inhibitor therapy. Study-level findings and limits: CD8+ T cells were the subset that, on average, had more expanded clones than CD4+. The work left the antigen specificity of expanded peripheral T cells undetermined. Dose levels from 0.1 to 3.0 mg/kg saw CD4+ and CD8+ blood T cells expand clonally by week 6.

TCRdb keeps only in-frame clones here, not all; method: immunoSEQ multiplex PCR. This table holds approximately 77,000 clones, approximately 92% found once. Looked up from germline, CDR1 is MNHNS and CDR2 is SASEGT. V lost 6 bases to trimming and J lost 3 bases, with 14 bases between them. This CDR3 is 15 amino acids long. Remarks on this clone: Antigen: not known.

This rearrangement joins TRBV6-1 to TRBJ1-4, with D possibly being TRBD1 (6 bases). This receptor was obtained from an adult with an advanced solid tumor such as melanoma, head and neck, liver or kidney cancer. This material consisted of CD4+ or CD8+ T cells sorted from blood, taken in a trial of the OX40 agonist ivuxolimab. The CDR3 DNA reads as TGTGCCAGCAGGGACTTAGGGGGGGCTAATGAAAAACTGTTTTTT. This codes for CASRDLGGANEKLFF.